Each of the 5 T cell receptor beta chains below was sequenced from the same sample in a study of blood T cells in healthy people across ages. A second PCR, run for about 6 to 11 cycles, used a sample-barcoded 5' primer plus a J-beta primer mix. Each CDR3 protein is one row after TCRdb ran MiXCR on the 5' RACE reads. Counted here are hundreds of thousands of distinct CDR3 sequences, approximately 25% occurring once; the ten biggest clones make up 8% to 10%. A further study also used this sample, focusing on T cells of mothers and their children.

Sequenced: blood. The receptors come from a boy aged 10-17 years in good health.

J is TRBJ1-2 and V is TRBV7-2; tentatively, D is TRBD1 (6 bases). The germline V and J ends were trimmed by 2 bases and 5 bases, with 12 bases remaining between them. In germline, CDR1 is SGHTA, CDR2 FQGNSA. CDR3 length equals 14 residues. CDR3 sequence reads: CASSLQGRKYGYTF. CDR3 DNA sequence: TGTGCCAGCAGCTTACAGGGGCGCAAATATGGCTACACCTTC. The variable domain in full, with the rest retrieved from reference TRBV7-2 and TRBJ1-2, is GAGVSQSPSNKVTEKGKDVELRCDPISGHTALYWYRQSLGQGLEFLIYFQGNSAPDKSGLPSDRFSAERTGGSVSTLTIQRTQQEDSAVYLCASSLQGRKYGYTFGSGTRLTVV.

The chain couples TRBV12-3 or TRBV12-4 to TRBJ2-5; D may be TRBD2 (5 bases). Judging by the DNA end, TRBJ2-7 fits better; the J call may be wrong. This CDR3 is built from 14 residues. The CDR3 loop reads CASRPAEVPYEQYF. In DNA form, the CDR3 reads TGTGCCAGCAGGCCAGCGGAGGTTCCCTACGAGCAGTACTTC.

The table lists this clonotype with a few counts. The germline gene is not matched at one end of the junction; a read error may be the cause. This rearrangement joins TRBV7-6 to TRBJ2-2; D possibly matches TRBD1 or TRBD2 (5 bases each). The germline V gene encodes CDR1 SGHVS and CDR2 FNYEAQ. The CDR3 is made up of 16 amino acids. For the CDR3, the DNA is TGTCCCAGCAGCCCCGAGGGGCAGCCTCCCCCCGGGGAGCTGTTTTTT. This codes for CPSSPEGQPPPGELFF.

V is TRBV10-3 and J is TRBJ2-7, with D unclear. The V end lost 3 bases, the J end lost 0 bases, and 6 bases lay between the germline ends. Germline assignment: CDR1 ENHRY and CDR2 SYGVKD. The CDR3 spans 13 residues. Written as DNA, the CDR3 is TGTGCCATCAGTGATGTCAGCTCCTACGAGCAGTACTTC. Translating gives CAISDVSSYEQYF.

Concerning this clonotype: Compared with germline, one end of the junction differs, possibly owing to a read error. The rearrangement uses TRBV15 and TRBJ2-5; 8 bases line up with TRBD1. The CDR3 totals 16 residues. Germline V gene data show CDR1 as LNHNV and CDR2 as YYDKDF (reference sequence). The CDR3 DNA reads as TGTGCCTCCAGCAGAGGTACAGGGGGTCCACAAGAGACCCAGTACTTC. This encodes CASSRGTGGPQETQYF.